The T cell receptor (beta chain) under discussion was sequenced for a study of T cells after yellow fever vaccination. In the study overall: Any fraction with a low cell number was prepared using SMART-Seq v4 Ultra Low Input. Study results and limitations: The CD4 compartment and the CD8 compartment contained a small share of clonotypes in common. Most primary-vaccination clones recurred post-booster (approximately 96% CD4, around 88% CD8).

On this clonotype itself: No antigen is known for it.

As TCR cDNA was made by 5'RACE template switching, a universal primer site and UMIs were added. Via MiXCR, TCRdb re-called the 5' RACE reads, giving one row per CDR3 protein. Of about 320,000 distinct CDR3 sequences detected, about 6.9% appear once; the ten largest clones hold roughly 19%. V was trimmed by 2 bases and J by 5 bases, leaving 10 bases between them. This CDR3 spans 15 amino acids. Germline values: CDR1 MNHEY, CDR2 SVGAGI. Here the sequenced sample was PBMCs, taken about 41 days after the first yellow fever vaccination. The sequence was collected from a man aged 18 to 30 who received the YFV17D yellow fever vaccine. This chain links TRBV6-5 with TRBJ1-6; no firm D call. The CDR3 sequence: CASSYVEGHNSPLHF. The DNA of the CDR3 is TGTGCCAGCAGTTACGTAGAGGGCCATAATTCACCCCTCCACTTT.